Listed below are T cell receptor beta chains from one sample, sequenced in a study of shared clonotypes between healthy human individuals. Here immunoSEQ multiplex PCR was the method, and the copy in TCRdb shows in-frame clones only, minus some. The sample records hundreds of thousands of clones, approximately 74% being singletons. Sequenced input: memory CD4+ T cells sorted from blood. These receptor sequences come from a woman aged 25-40 years in good health. CDR3s include the opening cysteine and the closing phenylalanine or tryptophan. D genes are given only for firm matches. Size is omitted from some rows. Given values are once, few, many or a class for expanded clones.

size	V	D	J	DNA	CDR3
-	TRBV19	TRBD1	TRBJ1-5	TGTGCCAGTAGTATTATACAGGGGGGCAATCAGCCCCAGCATTTT	CASSIIQGGNQPQHF
-	TRBV5-1	TRBD1	TRBJ2-2	TGCGCCAGCATTACGGGGGACAGGGCCGGGGAGCTGTTTTTT	CASITGDRAGELFF
once	TRBV6-5	-	TRBJ2-7	TGTGCCAGCAGTTATGGACAGTGGTCCTTCCACGAGCAGTACTTC	CASSYGQWSFHEQYF
once	TRBV6-6	-	TRBJ1-6	TGTGCCAGCAGCTCCCTGGGGAGAGGGAATTCACCCCTCCACTTT	CASSSLGRGNSPLHF
-	TRBV4-1	-	TRBJ2-4	TGCGCCAGCAGCCAAGGGAGGGGGCAAAAAAACATTCAGTACTTC	CASSQGRGQKNIQYF
few	TRBV5-1	-	TRBJ1-5	TGCGCCAGCAGCTTGGATTCTGGGGATCAGCCCCAGCATTTT	CASSLDSGDQPQHF
-	TRBV5-1	-	TRBJ1-4	TGCGCCAGCAGCCCCGGAGATCGAGGGGCTAATGAAAAACTGTTTTTT	CASSPGDRGANEKLFF
few	TRBV29-1	-	TRBJ2-5	TGCAGCATCATCCCCCGGACCGGCCGCCAAGAGACCCAGTACTTC	CSIIPRTGRQETQYF
-	TRBV19	-	TRBJ2-3	TGTGCCAGTATGGTCGGCACGGTATCGACAGATACGCAGTATTTT	CASMVGTVSTDTQYF
-	TRBV18	-	TRBJ1-1	TGTGCCAGCTCACCAGGGCACCCTAGGGACACTGAAGCTTTCTTT	CASSPGHPRDTEAFF
-	TRBV19	-	TRBJ2-1	TGTGCCAGTAGTATACATAAATCCTCCTACAATGAGCAGTTCTTC	CASSIHKSSYNEQFF
once	TRBV7-7	-	TRBJ2-1	TGTGCCAGCAGCGTAGGGGGGGTGGCGGCAGGTAATGAGCAGTTCTTC	CASSVGGVAAGNEQFF
-	TRBV29-1	-	TRBJ2-2	TGCAGCGTTGTATTACGGCATAACACCGGGGAGCTGTTTTTT	CSVVLRHNTGELFF
-	TRBV5-1	-	TRBJ2-7	TGCGCCAGCAGCCGGCCATCCGGGGAATCCTACGAGCAGTACTTC	CASSRPSGESYEQYF
-	TRBV28	-	TRBJ1-3	TGTGCCAGCAGTGGCACAGGTCGCATCTCTGGAAACACCATATATTTT	CASSGTGRISGNTIYF
-	TRBV4-1	TRBD1	TRBJ2-5	TGCGCCAGCAGACGCACAGGGGCACAAGAGACCCAGTACTTC	CASRRTGAQETQYF
medium-sized	TRBV7-6	-	TRBJ2-6	TGTGCCAGCAGCCGGTTGGCAGGGTCGGGGGCCAACGTCCTGACTTTC	CASSRLAGSGANVLTF
once	TRBV7-9	TRBD1	TRBJ1-1	TGTGCCAGCAGCTTAGTGGGACAGGGGAAAACTGAAGCTTTCTTT	CASSLVGQGKTEAFF